A single sample gave rise to the 24 T cell receptor beta chains below, sequenced in a study of shared clonotypes between healthy human individuals. TCRdb keeps only in-frame clones here, not all; method: immunoSEQ multiplex PCR. Of millions of clones listed, 90% to 95% are singletons. The specimen sequenced was naive CD4+ T cells from PBMCs. Sample subset: CD45RA+ positively selected. Receptors were obtained from a man younger than 35 in good health. Some clones in this sample may be carry-over from other donors' samples.

The chain has TRBV28 and TRBJ1-2; D gene ambiguous. This CDR3 contains 12 residues. Trimming removed 1 base at V and 6 bases at J, with 6 bases between. Germline-derived CDR1 and CDR2 are MDHEN and SYDVKM. This CDR3 is CASSLSQHGYTF. The CDR3 nucleotides are TGTGCCAGCAGTTTATCACAACATGGCTACACCTTC.

Of note for this clone: This sample includes further DNA sequences coding for the same CDR3. The V call is TRBV7-9, the J call TRBJ2-7; weak D call: TRBD1 (5 bases). V was pared by 1 base and J by 3 bases, with 7 bases between. The CDR3 has 13 residues. The germline V gene has CDR1 SEHNR and CDR2 FQNEAQ (reference sequence). CDR3 DNA: TGTGCCAGCAGCTTAGGACAGTTCTACGAGCAGTACTTC. This sequence encodes CASSLGQFYEQYF.

This clone has a single count. The chain has TRBV28 and TRBJ1-3; 10 bases map to TRBD1. V gave up 3 bases and J gave up 3 bases; unmatched junction bases: 5. Germline V gene data show CDR1 as MDHEN and CDR2 as SYDVKM. There are 16 residues in the CDR3. The CDR3 DNA reads as TGTGCCAGCAGTTTCCGACAGGGGGCCGGTGGAAACACCATATATTTT. Protein product: CASSFRQGAGGNTIYF.

This chain uses TRBV5-1 with TRBJ2-7; perhaps TRBD1 as D (6 bases). Looked up from germline, CDR1 is SGHRS and CDR2 is YFSETQ. The CDR3 length is 14 residues. V lost 4 bases and J 7 bases, leaving 18 bases between the germline ends. Here the CDR3 DNA reads TGCGCCAGCAGCCCGGACAGCCTTTCGGGGGAGCAGTACTTC. Its translation: CASSPDSLSGEQYF.

The chain is built from TRBV6-6 and TRBJ2-3; TRBD2 matches at 7 bases. The length of the CDR3 is 15 residues. Germline V gives CDR1 MNHNY, CDR2 SVGAGI (reference sequence). V shed 5 bases, J shed 2 bases, and the junction held 7 bases outside the gene matches. The CDR3 sequence is CASSQRGGHTDTQYF. The CDR3 nucleotides are TGTGCCAGCAGTCAACGGGGAGGGCACACAGATACGCAGTATTTT.

The CDR3 DNA sequence: TGTGCCAGCAGCCCGACTAGGGGGAATGAGCAGTTCTTC. This translates into CASSPTRGNEQFF. This chain uses TRBV5-4 with TRBJ2-1; D tentatively reads TRBD1 or TRBD2 (6 bases each). The V end lost 4 bases, the J end lost 7 bases, and 12 bases lay between the germline ends. This CDR3 contains 13 residues. The germline V gene encodes CDR1 SGHNT and CDR2 YYREEE (reference sequence).

This clone came up once. The sample holds other DNA sequences that translate to the same CDR3. V gene TRBV28 combines with J gene TRBJ1-3; D unresolved. CDR1 MDHEN and CDR2 SYDVKM come from the germline V gene. V was cut by 6 bases and J by 4 bases, with 1 base left in between. The CDR3 is 10 amino acids. The CDR3 DNA reads as TGTGCCAGCAGCGGAAACACCATATATTTT. Translation: CASSGNTIYF.

Only a few counts were recorded for this clone. The chain is built from TRBV29-1 and TRBJ1-1, with D unresolved. Germline values: CDR1 SQVTM, CDR2 ANQGSEA. V shed 3 bases and J shed 0 bases, with 8 bases lying between them. The CDR3 has 13 residues. This chain's CDR3 is CSVDVSMNTEAFF. CDR3 bases: TGCAGCGTTGATGTCAGCATGAACACTGAAGCTTTCTTT.

The rearrangement joins TRBV5-1 to TRBJ2-5, with TRBD1 as a possible D gene (5 bases). Trimming cost V 9 bases and J 5 bases, with 20 bases left between them. This CDR3 is built from 14 residues. Germline values: CDR1 SGHRS, CDR2 YFSETQ. For the CDR3, the DNA is TGCGCCACCGCTGACAAGGCAGGGTCGGAGACCCAGTACTTC. Its protein is CATADKAGSETQYF.

This rearrangement joins TRBV28 to TRBJ1-5; 8 bases line up with TRBD1. This CDR3 is built from 16 residues. The J segment lost 2 bases and the V segment lost 8 bases, leaving 11 bases of the junction unmatched. Per the germline V gene, CDR1 is MDHEN and CDR2 is SYDVKM. This CDR3 reads CASFRGDRYGNQPQHF. The CDR3, as DNA: TGTGCCAGCTTTAGGGGGGACAGGTACGGCAATCAGCCCCAGCATTTT.

V and J are TRBV7-3 and TRBJ1-3; tentatively, D is TRBD1 (6 bases). Germline V gene sequence: CDR1 SGHTA, CDR2 FQGTGA. The CDR3 runs to 15 residues. The V and J ends lost 5 bases and 0 bases respectively, with 11 bases between them. CDR3 amino acids: CASSPTGFSGNTIYF. DNA for the CDR3: TGTGCCAGCAGCCCGACAGGCTTCTCTGGAAACACCATATATTTT. The variable domain in full, with the rest retrieved from reference TRBV7-3 and TRBJ1-3, is GAGVSQTPSNKVTEKGKYVELRCDPISGHTALYWYRQSLGQGPEFLIYFQGTGAADDSGLPNDRFFAVRPEGSVSTLKIQRTERGDSAVYLCASSPTGFSGNTIYFGEGSWLTVV.

This clone was seen once. J is TRBJ2-1 and V is TRBV6-6; TRBD2 matches at 10 bases. Trimming cost V 6 bases and J 8 bases; bases outside gene matches: 10. Germline V lookup: CDR1 MNHNY, CDR2 SVGAGI (reference sequence). The CDR3 loop spans 15 amino acids. The CDR3: CASSQGLAAFDEQFF. DNA for the CDR3: TGTGCCAGCAGCCAAGGACTAGCGGCCTTCGATGAGCAGTTCTTC.

This chain uses TRBV7-6 with TRBJ2-7; D might be TRBD1 or TRBD2, each matching 5 bases. This CDR3 is 14 amino acids long. Germline CDR1 and CDR2: SGHVS and FNYEAQ. The ends were cut back, 2 bases at V and 3 bases at J, with 11 bases in the middle. The CDR3 DNA reads TGTGCCAGCAGCTTAAACGAGGGGAGCTACGAGCAGTACTTC. Protein sequence: CASSLNEGSYEQYF.

This chain links TRBV28 with TRBJ2-7, with 10 bases matching TRBD1. Germline CDR1 is MDHEN and CDR2 is SYDVKM. This CDR3 comprises 14 residues. V lost 3 bases to trimming and J lost 7 bases; unmatched junction nucleotides: 6. CDR3 nucleotides: TGTGCCAGCAGTTTGGGGGACAGGGGTCGTGAGCAGTACTTC. Its translation: CASSLGDRGREQYF.

The gene calls are TRBV28 and TRBJ2-2, with a tentative D call TRBD1 (5 bases). Between the trimmed V and J ends, which lost 6 bases and 7 bases, there was a span of 15 bases. Germline V lookup: CDR1 MDHEN, CDR2 SYDVKM. This CDR3 is built from 14 residues. The CDR3 protein is CASRNQGLGGELFF. The CDR3 DNA sequence: TGTGCCAGCAGGAATCAGGGCTTGGGCGGGGAGCTGTTTTTT.

This chain links TRBV7-9 with TRBJ2-2; 7 bases are a match to TRBD1. This CDR3 is 15 amino acids long. J lost 4 bases, V lost 5 bases, and 7 bases had no gene match. The germline gives CDR1 SEHNR, CDR2 FQNEAQ (reference sequence). CDR3 coding DNA: TGTGCCAGCAGCCTGGGGCAGGGGGTCACCGGGGAGCTGTTTTTT. This gives the protein CASSLGQGVTGELFF.

This clone was detected only once. The chain is built from TRBV29-1 and TRBJ2-1, with D perhaps matching TRBD1 or TRBD2 (6 bases each). With 5 bases removed from V and 10 bases from J, the gap between germline ends came to 12 bases. Germline loops: CDR1 SQVTM, CDR2 ANQGSEA. The CDR3 loop spans 11 amino acids. CDR3 nucleotides: TGCAGCGTTAGGGGGGTGGAAGAGCAGTTCTTC. Translated: CSVRGVEEQFF.

CDR3 region: CASSPTGGNGKAFF. CDR3 coding DNA: TGTGCCAGCAGCCCGACAGGGGGTAATGGGAAAGCTTTCTTT. The chain combines TRBV11-2 with TRBJ1-1, with 9 bases that match TRBD1. This CDR3 is 14 amino acids long. CDR1 SGHAT and CDR2 FQNNGV come from the germline V gene. Losses at the gene ends were 5 bases for V and 9 bases for J; bases not matched to a gene: 10.

A remark on this clone: Other DNA variants within this sample encode the same CDR3. The rearrangement joins TRBV27 to TRBJ2-2, with D unresolved. Trimming shortened V by 4 bases and J by 5 bases, and 5 bases separated the two germline ends. Germline CDR1 is MNHEY and CDR2 is SMNVEV (reference sequence). CDR3 size: 12 residues. The chain's CDR3 is CASSSGTGELFF. In nucleotides, the CDR3 is TGTGCCAGCAGTTCTGGGACCGGGGAGCTGTTTTTT.

The chain is built from TRBV4-1 and TRBJ2-7, with TRBD1 identical over 11 bases. V lost 8 bases, J lost 3 bases, and 9 bases stayed unmatched. The CDR3 is made up of 15 amino acids. Germline lookup yields CDR1 MGHRA and CDR2 YSYEKL. Here the CDR3 DNA reads TGCGCCAGCTGGACAGGGGGCGCCATTATCTACGAGCAGTACTTC. Amino acid sequence: CASWTGGAIIYEQYF.

The chain combines TRBV19 with TRBJ2-7; possibly TRBD2 for D (7 bases). Trimming took off 1 base at V and 2 bases at J, with 12 bases between the two ends. Germline V CDR1 and CDR2: LNHDA, SQIVND (reference sequence). The CDR3 loop spans 15 amino acids. The CDR3, as DNA: TGTGCCAGTAGTATAGGGGGAGGGACAACCTACGAGCAGTACTTC. Translated: CASSIGGGTTYEQYF. Combining the CDR3 with reference TRBV19 and TRBJ2-7 gives the whole variable domain DGGITQSPKYLFRKEGQNVTLSCEQNLNHDAMYWYRQDPGQGLRLIYYSQIVNDFQKGDIAEGYSVSREKKESFPLTVTSAQKNPTAFYLCASSIGGGTTYEQYFGPGTRLTVT.

V usage is TRBV19 and J usage is TRBJ2-1; D is perhaps TRBD2 (6 bases). Germline CDR1 and CDR2: LNHDA and SQIVND (reference sequence). CDR3 length: 23 residues. V was clipped by 3 bases and J by 0 bases, with 33 bases between them. The CDR3, as DNA: TGTGCCAGTAGTATGCTATGGGGCTTAGCGGAGGCATACCCCTACAGCTCCTACAATGAGCAGTTCTTC. Encoded protein: CASSMLWGLAEAYPYSSYNEQFF.

The chain has TRBV21-1 and TRBJ2-3; TRBD1, the table's D call, lacks a check against the DNA. TRBV21-1 counts as a pseudogene. This CDR3 spans 20 amino acids. The chain's CDR3 is CASSKEVLKGDRETTDTQYF. CDR3 coding DNA: TGTGCCAGCAGCAAAGAAGTGCTGAAAGGGGACAGGGAGACCACAGATACGCAGTATTTT.

The chain has TRBV28 and TRBJ2-1, with D unclear. This CDR3 region has 15 residues. Trimming removed 2 bases at V and 8 bases at J, with 16 bases between. Germline loops: CDR1 MDHEN, CDR2 SYDVKM. The CDR3 nucleotides are TGTGCCAGCAGTTTAGGGTTACGTGGCCCCGATGAGCAGTTCTTC. Encoded protein: CASSLGLRGPDEQFF. The full variable domain, with the rest looked up from reference TRBV28 and TRBJ2-1, is DVKVTQSSRYLVKRTGEKVFLECVQDMDHENMFWYRQDPGLGLRLIYFSYDVKMKEKGDIPEGYSVSREKKERFSLILESASTNQTSMYLCASSLGLRGPDEQFFGPGTRLTVL.